The T cell receptor (beta chain) under discussion was sequenced for a study of blood T cell repertoires in COVID-19. At the level of the study: Samples came from the United States, Italy and Spain, spanning acute and convalescent COVID-19. Sources were T cells, B-cell-depleted T cells, or PBMCs; the material itself was cDNA or gDNA.

Trimming removed 3 bases from V and 3 bases from J, with 12 bases in between. CDR1 and CDR2 from the germline V gene are GTSNPN and SVGIG (reference sequence). CDR3 length: 14 amino acids. Clones were read by immunoSEQ multiplex PCR, and TCRdb kept only the in-frame ones, dropping some. The sample holds 400,000 to 550,000 clones, around 89% seen once. This TCR was sampled from a woman aged 25-40 years with acute or convalescent COVID-19. Sequencing was done on a sample of peripheral blood. The chain employs TRBV30 and TRBJ2-1; D call uncertain. CDR3 bases: TGTGCCTGGAGCTCGGGTCGTGGCTACAATGAGCAGTTCTTC. It is translated as CAWSSGRGYNEQFF.